The entry below describes one T cell receptor beta chain. Its target is not known. The V segment lost 4 bases and the J segment 5 bases; nucleotides outside the gene matches: 12. CDR1 is SGDLS and CDR2 is YYNGEE in the germline V gene. CDR3 length: 16 residues. The study reverse transcribed the entire isolated RNA, so it sequenced expressed TCRB transcripts. This table comes from immunoSEQ multiplex PCR, and its TCRdb copy is limited to in-frame clones, with some not included. The sample holds 250,000 to 300,000 clones, around 7.8% seen once. These data come from a study of beta chain features in type 1 diabetes. General study findings and limits: Among patients with Type 1 diabetes, TCRB CDR3s were moderately but significantly shorter in every one of the four CD4+ subsets.

Using CD45RO/CCR7/CD25/CD127/CD95/CD27, CD4+ naive, central memory, regulatory and stem cell-like memory cells were sorted. The sequence came from a woman between 18 and 29 years old in good health. The material sequenced was central memory CD4+ T cells from blood. The rearrangement uses TRBV9 and TRBJ2-5; 9 positions match TRBD1. In DNA form, the CDR3 reads TGTGCCAGCAGCCCTGCGGGGACAGGGACGATGGAGACCCAGTACTTC. Its protein product is CASSPAGTGTMETQYF.